This T cell receptor (beta chain) was retrieved from a study of CD8 T cells in Susac syndrome. Random hexamers were used to reverse transcribe the RNA input (about 0.5 to 1 ug). TCRdb re-derived calls from the immunoSEQ multiplex PCR reads in MiXCR, one entry per CDR3 protein. Among roughly 160,000 distinct CDR3 sequences listed, approximately 96% were seen once. Trimming stripped 0 bases from V and 9 bases from J, with 6 bases between. Germline values: CDR1 LNHNV, CDR2 YYDKDF (reference sequence). The CDR3 has 13 amino acids. The chain is built from TRBV15 and TRBJ1-6; maybe TRBD1 (6 bases). The clonotype originates from a human donor in good health. Sequencing was performed on CD4+ T cells from PBMCs. The chain's CDR3 is CATSRETGSPLHF. Here the CDR3 DNA reads TGTGCCACCAGCAGAGAGACAGGTTCACCCCTCCACTTT.